These 28 T cell receptor beta chains share one sample of origin, sequenced in a study of T cell responses to AZD1222 COVID-19 vaccine. This table comes from immunoSEQ multiplex PCR, and its TCRdb copy is limited to in-frame clones, with some not included. The table shows 150,000 to 200,000 clones, with 94% occurring only once. This specimen consisted of peripheral blood, obtained on day 0 of AZD1222 vaccination. The receptors come from an adult in good health.

The chain recombines TRBV6-5 with TRBJ2-1; no clear D gene. Trimming pared 10 bases from V and 6 bases from J, leaving 10 bases between. Per the germline V gene, CDR1 is MNHEY and CDR2 is SVGAGI. This CDR3 is built from 11 residues. In nucleotides, the CDR3 is TGTGCCACCGGAAGAGGCAATGAGCAGTTCTTC. It codes for CATGRGNEQFF.

The V call is TRBV3-1 (or the pseudogene TRBV3-2), the J call TRBJ1-1; possible D gene TRBD1, 5 bases. CDR1 LGHDT and CDR2 YNNKEL come from the germline V gene (reference sequence). Trimming stripped 6 bases from V and 4 bases from J, with 18 bases between. The CDR3 has 15 amino acids. CDR3 DNA: TGTGCCAGCAGAGGGCAAGGGGCCTGGGGCACTGAAGCTTTCTTT. Translation gives CASRGQGAWGTEAFF.

The sample holds one count of this clone. V gene TRBV2 combines with J gene TRBJ1-2; the match to TRBD1 covers 8 bases. Germline-derived CDR1 and CDR2 are SNHLY and FYNNEI. The CDR3 sequence is 15 residues long. Trimming cost V 1 base and J 4 bases; bases outside gene matches: 5. The CDR3 region has the DNA TGTGCCAGCAGTGAAGGGACAGGGCCTTCCTATGGCTACACCTTC. As protein: CASSEGTGPSYGYTF.

V and J are TRBV3-1 (or the pseudogene TRBV3-2) and TRBJ1-1; maybe TRBD1 (6 bases). Trimming stripped 1 base from V and 0 bases from J, with 9 bases between. This CDR3 region has 15 residues. Germline V lookup: CDR1 LGHDT, CDR2 YNNKEL (reference sequence). The CDR3 DNA reads as TGTGCCAGCAGCCAAGCCGGGGGCGTGAACACTGAAGCTTTCTTT. Its translation is CASSQAGGVNTEAFF.

The chain links TRBV6-5 to TRBJ1-3; D ambiguous. In germline, CDR1 is MNHEY, CDR2 SVGAGI. V was pared by 7 bases and J by 1 base, with 11 bases between. CDR3 length equals 14 residues. The CDR3 coding sequence is TGTGCCAGCACTTCAGTCGTTTCTGGAAACACCATATATTTT. Translated, it gives CASTSVVSGNTIYF.

The gene calls are TRBV2 and TRBJ1-5; a possible D gene is TRBD1 (5 bases). V lost 4 bases and J 6 bases, leaving 16 bases between the germline ends. CDR1 is SNHLY and CDR2 is FYNNEI in the germline V gene. This CDR3 spans 15 amino acids. The CDR3 is CASSADSELLQPQHF. CDR3 DNA sequence: TGTGCCAGCAGTGCTGACAGTGAGTTGCTTCAGCCCCAGCATTTT.

The chain couples TRBV30 to TRBJ1-5; D ambiguous. The CDR3 length is 15 residues. The germline CDR1 and CDR2 sequences are GTSNPN and SVGIG (reference sequence). Trimming stripped 0 bases from V and 0 bases from J, with 9 bases between. The CDR3 DNA follows: TGTGCCTGGAGTGTAGGGCCCCGTAGCAATCAGCCCCAGCATTTT. Residues: CAWSVGPRSNQPQHF.

DNA for the CDR3: TGTGCCAGCAGCCAAGATCCAGGGGGCTACTACAATGAGCAGTTCTTC. Amino acids: CASSQDPGGYYNEQFF. The rearrangement joins TRBV14 to TRBJ2-1, with TRBD1 identical over 8 bases. Trimming at V came to 0 bases and at J to 3 bases, leaving 4 bases not matched to a gene. Germline assignment: CDR1 SGHDN and CDR2 FVKESK. There are 16 residues in the CDR3.

The chain combines TRBV5-5 with TRBJ2-7; weak D call: TRBD1 (6 bases). This CDR3 has 15 residues. Trimming left V 6 bases short and J 4 bases short, with 20 bases between. CDR1 and CDR2 (germline): SGHKS, YYEKEE (reference sequence). CDR3 sequence reads: CASTPQQAGVYEQYF. DNA of the CDR3: TGTGCCAGCACCCCCCAGCAGGCAGGGGTATACGAGCAGTACTTC.

The V call is TRBV5-4, the J call TRBJ2-1; 7 bases fit TRBD2. The CDR3 sequence is 13 residues long. The germline CDR1 and CDR2 sequences are SGHNT and YYREEE (reference sequence). The V and J ends lost 3 bases and 9 bases, in that order; junction bases with no gene match: 6. The chain's CDR3 is CASSSSWGGEQFF. The DNA of the CDR3 is TGTGCCAGCAGCTCCTCTTGGGGGGGTGAGCAGTTCTTC.

The chain uses TRBV7-2 and TRBJ2-3, with D maybe TRBD2 (5 bases). Looked up from germline, CDR1 is SGHTA and CDR2 is FQGNSA. CDR3 length: 15 amino acids. Trimming removed 1 base from V and 1 base from J, with 9 bases in between. For the CDR3, the DNA is TGTGCCAGCAGCTTAGGGGGTAGCGGCACAGATACGCAGTATTTT. Its protein is CASSLGGSGTDTQYF.

The J gene is TRBJ1-2, the V gene TRBV11-3, with D perhaps matching TRBD1 (6 bases). CDR3 length: 14 amino acids. V was cut by 3 bases and J by 4 bases, with 12 bases left in between. Germline CDR1 reads SGHNT; CDR2 reads YENEEA. The CDR3 DNA reads TGTGCCAGCAGCTTGCTGGGGGCTTTCTATGGCTACACCTTC. This gives the protein CASSLLGAFYGYTF.

The chain combines TRBV28 with TRBJ1-5, with D possibly being TRBD1 (6 bases). Germline CDR1 reads MDHEN; CDR2 reads SYDVKM. The CDR3 is made up of 16 amino acids. V was pared by 4 bases and J by 4 bases, with 17 bases between. CDR3 region: CASSSPGQGSNQPQHF. The CDR3 DNA sequence: TGTGCCAGCAGTTCTCCCGGGCAGGGGTCGAATCAGCCCCAGCATTTT.

In DNA, the CDR3 is TGTGCCAGCAGTTCCTCGGGACTAGCGGATTACAATGAGCAGTTCTTC. Protein sequence: CASSSSGLADYNEQFF. The V call is TRBV28, the J call TRBJ2-1; TRBD2 matches at 11 bases. The junction had 6 bases not matched to a gene; V was cut back by 4 bases and J by 4 bases. The CDR3 is 16 amino acids. Per germline, CDR1 MDHEN and CDR2 SYDVKM.

The chain joins TRBV9 to TRBJ1-5, with TRBD1 matching over 7 bases. The CDR3 loop spans 13 amino acids. With V trimmed by 3 bases and J by 7 bases, 4 bases remained unmatched. From germline, CDR1 is SGDLS and CDR2 YYNGEE. The CDR3 sequence is CASSEGARQPQHF. CDR3 DNA: TGTGCCAGCAGCGAGGGGGCGCGGCAGCCCCAGCATTTT.

This chain joins TRBV4-1 and TRBJ1-5, with D unclear. Germline lookup yields CDR1 MGHRA and CDR2 YSYEKL. Trimming pared 1 base from V and 9 bases from J, leaving 10 bases between. The CDR3 loop spans 13 amino acids. This chain's CDR3 is CASSQVLQGPQHF. The CDR3, as DNA: TGCGCCAGCAGCCAAGTCCTACAAGGGCCCCAGCATTTT.

The chain employs TRBV19 and TRBJ1-1, with a tentative D call TRBD1 (6 bases). CDR1 is LNHDA and CDR2 is SQIVND in the germline V gene (reference sequence). V gave up 1 base and J gave up 4 bases, with 13 bases separating them. This CDR3 is built from 15 residues. The CDR3 reads CASSIGRGAGTEAFF. CDR3 nucleotide sequence: TGTGCCAGTAGTATAGGGCGGGGGGCTGGCACTGAAGCTTTCTTT.

Regarding this clone: Other DNA sequences from this sample encode an identical CDR3 as well. V usage is TRBV4-1 and J usage is TRBJ1-2, with D maybe TRBD1 (5 bases). Germline-derived CDR1 and CDR2 are MGHRA and YSYEKL. The CDR3 length is 13 residues. V was pared by 0 bases and J by 4 bases, with 6 bases between. CDR3 in DNA: TGCGCCAGCAGCCAAGAAGGGACCTATGGCTACACCTTC. Protein: CASSQEGTYGYTF.

This sequence joins TRBV28 and TRBJ2-7; 7 bases map to TRBD1. The germline V gene encodes CDR1 MDHEN and CDR2 SYDVKM. Trimming took 6 bases from V and 0 from J; bases not matched to a gene: 5. This CDR3 has 14 amino acids. The CDR3 nucleotides are TGTGCCAGCAGCCTCAGGGGGACCTCCTACGAGCAGTACTTC. This gives the protein CASSLRGTSYEQYF.

The chain carries TRBV28 and TRBJ1-1; 9 bases agree with TRBD1. CDR1 MDHEN and CDR2 SYDVKM come from the germline V gene. The CDR3 is 16 amino acids. V shed 6 bases and J 2 bases; nucleotides not matched to a gene: 10. This CDR3 is CASSYPRTGANTEAFF. Written as DNA, the CDR3 is TGTGCCAGCAGCTACCCCCGGACAGGGGCTAACACTGAAGCTTTCTTT.

A single count supports this clone. V and J are TRBV30 and TRBJ2-5; TRBD1 agrees at 8 bases. With 5 bases clipped from V and 5 bases from J, the junction kept 4 bases outside the gene matches. Germline CDR1 and CDR2: GTSNPN and SVGIG (reference sequence). The CDR3 loop spans 12 amino acids. CDR3 sequence: CAWDRGGETQYF. For the CDR3, the DNA is TGTGCCTGGGACAGGGGCGGTGAGACCCAGTACTTC.

The chain employs TRBV5-1 and TRBJ1-1; D may be TRBD1 (6 bases). There are 15 residues in the CDR3. Germline V gene lookup returns CDR1 SGHRS and CDR2 YFSETQ. The ends were cut back, 2 bases at V and 2 bases at J, with 13 bases in the middle. CDR3 in DNA: TGCGCCAGCAGCTTCTATTTACAGGGAAACACTGAAGCTTTCTTT. Protein: CASSFYLQGNTEAFF.

The rearrangement joins TRBV19 to TRBJ1-5; a possible D gene is TRBD1 (5 bases). Trimming cost V 8 bases and J 2 bases, with 19 bases left between them. The CDR3 length is 16 residues. Germline CDR1 reads LNHDA; CDR2 reads SQIVND (reference sequence). CDR3 protein: CASAFQPGTGNQPQHF. The CDR3 DNA sequence: TGTGCCAGTGCATTCCAGCCCGGGACTGGCAATCAGCCCCAGCATTTT.

The chain uses TRBV29-1 and TRBJ1-1, with no clear D. The CDR3 covers 12 residues. Germline assignment: CDR1 SQVTM and CDR2 ANQGSEA. Trimming took off 8 bases at V and 9 bases at J, with 19 bases between the two ends. CDR3 amino acids: CSPNRVSGKAFF. CDR3 DNA: TGCAGCCCGAACCGGGTCAGCGGGAAAGCTTTCTTT.

The genes are TRBV4-2 and TRBJ2-3; D gene unclear. The CDR3 length is 15 residues. The germline V and J ends were trimmed by 0 bases and 0 bases, with 7 bases remaining between them. The germline CDR1 and CDR2 sequences are LGHNA and YNFKEQ. The CDR3 DNA reads TGTGCCAGCAGCCAAGAGGAGACTAGCACAGATACGCAGTATTTT. Translated, it gives CASSQEETSTDTQYF.

The rearrangement links TRBV2 to TRBJ1-1; D ambiguous. The CDR3 is 12 residues long. V was cut by 8 bases and J by 4 bases, with 11 bases left in between. Germline V gene lookup returns CDR1 SNHLY and CDR2 FYNNEI. CDR3 sequence reads: CASVPDGTEAFF. CDR3 in DNA: TGTGCCAGCGTCCCGGATGGCACTGAAGCTTTCTTT. The variable domain in full, with the rest retrieved from reference TRBV2 and TRBJ1-1, is EPEVTQTPSHQVTQMGQEVILRCVPISNHLYFYWYRQILGQKVEFLVSFYNNEISEKSEIFDDQFSVERPDGSNFTLKIRSTKLEDSAMYFCASVPDGTEAFFGQGTRLTVV.

The chain carries TRBV11-3 and TRBJ2-1; 14 bases are a match to TRBD2. Trimming cost V 4 bases and J 15 bases; bases outside gene matches: 8. CDR1 and CDR2 from the germline V gene are SGHNT and YENEEA. CDR3 length: 14 residues. The CDR3 sequence: CASSWGLAGADLFF. The CDR3 DNA reads TGTGCCAGCAGCTGGGGACTAGCGGGAGCGGATTTGTTCTTC.

V usage is TRBV5-4 and J usage is TRBJ1-2, with D possibly matching TRBD1 (5 bases). This CDR3 is built from 15 residues. CDR1 and CDR2 from the germline V gene are SGHNT and YYREEE (reference sequence). Trimming took off 4 bases at V and 1 base at J, with 14 bases between the two ends. DNA of the CDR3: TGTGCCAGCAGCAACCGACAGACGCTTAACTATGGCTACACCTTC. Translated, it gives CASSNRQTLNYGYTF.